The 10 T cell receptor beta chains below were found in one sample sequenced in a study of cytomegalovirus exposure and HLA in healthy donors. PCR employed 60 Vbeta and 13 Jbeta primers. Assay used: immunoSEQ multiplex PCR; TCRdb lists only in-frame clones, some missing. There are 150,000 to 200,000 clones in the sample; 85% to 90% occur only once, and more than 1.5% lies in the top ten. The sequenced material came from PBMCs. Receptor source: a woman younger than 35 in good health and CMV-seronegative.

V and J are TRBV6-5 and TRBJ2-1, with 9 bases fitting TRBD2. In germline, CDR1 is MNHEY, CDR2 SVGAGI. CDR3 size: 16 residues. With 0 bases clipped from V and 4 bases from J, the junction kept 4 bases outside the gene matches. The CDR3 loop is CASSYSGGGGYNEQFF. The CDR3 region has the DNA TGTGCCAGCAGTTACTCAGGCGGGGGGGGTTACAATGAGCAGTTCTTC.

Concerning this clone itself: Sequence at one end of the junction differs from germline and may be a read error. This CDR3 reads CSSSFPLTSGRPGETQYF. The CDR3 nucleotides read TGTTCCAGCAGCTTCCCCTTGACTAGCGGGAGGCCCGGGGAGACCCAGTACTTC. This chain joins TRBV7-9 and TRBJ2-5; 13 positions match TRBD2. Germline CDR1 SEHNR, CDR2 FQNEAQ (reference sequence). The CDR3 runs to 18 residues.

The chain recombines TRBV5-5 with TRBJ1-1; D gene unclear. CDR1 is SGHKS and CDR2 is YYEKEE in the germline V gene (reference sequence). The CDR3 consists of 13 residues. The V gene lost 2 bases and the J gene lost 0 bases, with 5 bases spanning the gap. Written as DNA, the CDR3 is TGTGCCAGCAGCTTCCAGATGAACACTGAAGCTTTCTTT. Translating it yields CASSFQMNTEAFF.

This chain uses TRBV2 with TRBJ1-2; D is undetermined. In germline, CDR1 is SNHLY, CDR2 FYNNEI. Trimming removed 5 bases from V and 6 bases from J, with 19 bases in between. The CDR3 spans 15 residues. The CDR3 DNA sequence: TGTGCCAGCAGTCCTCCGGGCGGGCACCCCCATGGCTACACCTTC. Translated, it gives CASSPPGGHPHGYTF.

The chain employs TRBV25-1 and TRBJ2-7, with D tentatively TRBD2 (5 bases). The V gene lost 6 bases and the J gene lost 2 bases, with 11 bases spanning the gap. There are 13 residues in the CDR3. In germline, CDR1 is MGHDK, CDR2 SYGVNS. This chain's CDR3 is CASSSGMTYEQYF. CDR3 in DNA: TGTGCCAGCAGCTCGGGGATGACCTACGAGCAGTACTTC.

The chain combines TRBV19 with TRBJ2-2; 8 positions match TRBD2. CDR3 length equals 16 residues. V gave up 5 bases and J gave up 2 bases; unmatched junction bases: 7. Germline CDR1 reads LNHDA; CDR2 reads SQIVND (reference sequence). CDR3 nucleotide sequence: TGTGCCAGTAGTTCCGTAGCGGGACTAAACACCGGGGAGCTGTTTTTT. Its translation: CASSSVAGLNTGELFF.

The chain employs TRBV7-9 and TRBJ1-5; 8 bases agree with TRBD1. The germline V gene has CDR1 SEHNR and CDR2 FQNEAQ (reference sequence). The CDR3 runs 16 residues. V gave up 4 bases and J gave up 3 bases; unmatched junction bases: 8. The CDR3 DNA reads TGTGCCAGCAGCTCAGAGTACAGGGGGACCAATCAGCCCCAGCATTTT. It specifies CASSSEYRGTNQPQHF.

The J gene is TRBJ1-1, the V gene TRBV19; D might be TRBD1 (6 bases). CDR1 LNHDA and CDR2 SQIVND come from the germline V gene (reference sequence). The CDR3 covers 13 residues. Trimming removed 6 bases from V and 4 bases from J, with 12 bases in between. This CDR3 is CASSTGWITEAFF. CDR3 in DNA: TGTGCCAGTAGCACAGGGTGGATCACTGAAGCTTTCTTT. The variable domain in full, completed from reference TRBV19 and TRBJ1-1, reads DGGITQSPKYLFRKEGQNVTLSCEQNLNHDAMYWYRQDPGQGLRLIYYSQIVNDFQKGDIAEGYSVSREKKESFPLTVTSAQKNPTAFYLCASSTGWITEAFFGQGTRLTVV.

The chain recombines TRBV7-9 with TRBJ2-1, with a tentative D call TRBD1 (6 bases). Trimming left V 5 bases short and J 2 bases short, with 13 bases between. Germline V gene sequence: CDR1 SEHNR, CDR2 FQNEAQ (reference sequence). The CDR3 runs 15 residues. The CDR3 loop reads CASSKPRGPYNEQFF. Here the CDR3 DNA reads TGTGCCAGCAGCAAACCCAGGGGACCCTACAATGAGCAGTTCTTC.

The chain carries TRBV30 and TRBJ1-1; 7 positions agree with TRBD1. J was trimmed by 1 base and V by 4 bases; bases with no gene match: 3. CDR1 is GTSNPN and CDR2 is SVGIG in the germline V gene (reference sequence). CDR3 size: 13 residues. CDR3 amino acids: CAWTGGSNTEAFF. Here the CDR3 DNA reads TGTGCCTGGACAGGGGGTTCGAACACTGAAGCTTTCTTT.